Shown below are 15 T cell receptor beta chains from a single sample sequenced in a study of cytomegalovirus exposure and HLA in healthy donors. The PCR used 60 Vbeta and 13 Jbeta primers. Profiled with immunoSEQ multiplex PCR; TCRdb holds only in-frame clones, not every one. The sample holds approximately 220,000 clones; over 80% are singletons and the top ten take roughly 0.75%. Sequencing was done on a sample of PBMCs. These receptors all come from a boy younger than 10 in good health and CMV-seronegative.

The J gene is TRBJ1-1, the V gene TRBV7-8; maybe TRBD1 (6 bases). V lost 0 bases and J 10 bases, leaving 21 bases between the germline ends. Germline V gene lookup returns CDR1 SGHVS and CDR2 FQNEAQ. The CDR3 extends over 16 amino acids. CDR3 amino acids: CASSLAQGQGGRGAFF. CDR3 nucleotides: TGTGCCAGCAGCTTAGCGCAGGGGCAGGGAGGGCGGGGAGCTTTCTTT.

The chain is built from TRBV27 and TRBJ2-2; D might be TRBD1 (5 bases). The CDR3 spans 15 residues. V was pared by 4 bases and J by 2 bases, with 11 bases between. Germline assignment: CDR1 MNHEY and CDR2 SMNVEV (reference sequence). CDR3 protein: CASSSDQGNTGELFF. Written as DNA, the CDR3 is TGTGCCAGCAGTTCCGATCAGGGAAACACCGGGGAGCTGTTTTTT.

The V call is TRBV9, the J call TRBJ2-7; possibly TRBD1 for D (7 bases). The CDR3 contains 16 residues. Trimming cost V 1 base and J 1 base, with 15 bases left between them. The germline V gene has CDR1 SGDLS and CDR2 YYNGEE. CDR3 bases: TGTGCCAGCAGCGTAAGTGGCAGGGGGACTTCCTACGAGCAGTACTTC. Translated: CASSVSGRGTSYEQYF.

The gene calls are TRBV10-3 and TRBJ1-1; D ambiguous. From germline, CDR1 is ENHRY and CDR2 SYGVKD. The CDR3 extends over 10 amino acids. CDR3 DNA: TGTGGGGCAAGAGGGCCTGAAGCTTTCTTT. Protein: CGARGPEAFF.

V is TRBV4-1 and J is TRBJ1-2; TRBD1 matches 9 bases. Unmatched junction bases numbered 6, after V lost 2 bases and J lost 8 bases. CDR1 MGHRA and CDR2 YSYEKL come from the germline V gene. The CDR3 runs to 14 residues. DNA for the CDR3: TGCGCCAGCAGCCAACCTGGGACAGGGCGAGGCTACACCTTC. Its translation is CASSQPGTGRGYTF.

This chain joins TRBV27 and TRBJ2-7; TRBD1 matches at 7 bases. V shed 5 bases and J 4 bases; nucleotides not matched to a gene: 8. The CDR3 runs to 14 residues. Germline lookup yields CDR1 MNHEY and CDR2 SMNVEV (reference sequence). The CDR3 DNA is TGTGCCAGCAGTCCAGCACAGGGGATTTACGAGCAGTACTTC. Its protein is CASSPAQGIYEQYF.

This clone turned up a few times. The V gene is TRBV5-6, the J gene TRBJ1-1, with D perhaps matching TRBD1 (6 bases). Per germline, CDR1 SGHDT and CDR2 YYEEEE. With 0 bases removed from V and 0 bases from J, the gap between germline ends came to 12 bases. CDR3 length equals 16 residues. The CDR3 nucleotides are TGTGCCAGCAGCTTGGTCAAGGGGGGGTTGAACACTGAAGCTTTCTTT. This codes for CASSLVKGGLNTEAFF.

This clone was picked up one time. Written as DNA, the CDR3 is TGTGCTAGTGGTTTGGATACAGGCCTGAACACTGAAGCTTTCTTT. Translating it yields CASGLDTGLNTEAFF. The gene calls are TRBV12-5 and TRBJ1-1, with a tentative D call TRBD1 (5 bases). Between the trimmed V and J ends, which lost 1 base and 0 bases, there was a span of 9 bases. Germline V gene sequence: CDR1 LGHNT, CDR2 FRNRAP. This CDR3 has 15 residues.

This clone has only one observation. The chain has TRBV30 and TRBJ1-5, with 8 bases aligning to TRBD1. This CDR3 region has 14 residues. Looked up from germline, CDR1 is GTSNPN and CDR2 is SVGIG (reference sequence). V shed 3 bases and J 7 bases; nucleotides not matched to a gene: 8. The CDR3 bases are TGTGCCTGGAGCCCAGGACAGGGTAGCCAGCCCCAGCATTTT. Its translation is CAWSPGQGSQPQHF.

The V call is TRBV4-1, the J call TRBJ1-5, with TRBD1 identical over 10 bases. CDR3 length: 16 amino acids. CDR1 is MGHRA and CDR2 is YSYEKL in the germline V gene. V dropped 2 bases and J dropped 7; count of bases not matched to a gene: 8. The CDR3 region is CASSQTSGTGAQPQHF. The CDR3 nucleotides are TGCGCCAGCAGCCAAACCTCCGGGACAGGGGCACAGCCCCAGCATTTT.

V gene TRBV25-1 combines with J gene TRBJ1-2, with 9 bases aligning to TRBD1. V lost 3 bases to trimming and J lost 7 bases; unmatched junction nucleotides: 12. Germline V gene sequence: CDR1 MGHDK, CDR2 SYGVNS. The CDR3 is made up of 16 amino acids. The DNA of the CDR3 is TGTGCCAGCAGTGAGGCTCCCGGACAGGGGAGCAGTGGCTACACCTTC. Translation: CASSEAPGQGSSGYTF.

This chain connects TRBV25-1 to TRBJ1-3, with D possibly being TRBD1 (5 bases). This CDR3 has 13 amino acids. CDR1 MGHDK and CDR2 SYGVNS come from the germline V gene. Deletions cut 8 bases from V and 0 bases from J, with 8 bases between. The CDR3 nucleotides are TGTGCCAGCGCGACAGCCTCTGGAAACACCATATATTTT. Amino acid sequence: CASATASGNTIYF.

The gene calls are TRBV7-6 and TRBJ2-2, with D perhaps TRBD1 (5 bases). The CDR3 spans 14 residues. V lost 0 bases and J lost 4, with 6 bases in between. Germline loops: CDR1 SGHVS, CDR2 FNYEAQ. CDR3 loop: CASSLAGATGELFF. As DNA, the CDR3 is TGTGCCAGCAGCTTAGCAGGGGCCACCGGGGAGCTGTTTTTT.

The sample holds a few counts of this clone. This chain joins TRBV4-1 and TRBJ2-7; tentatively, D is TRBD2 (6 bases). CDR3 size: 15 residues. CDR1 and CDR2 from the germline V gene are MGHRA and YSYEKL. V lost 0 bases and J lost 2, with 11 bases in between. The CDR3 bases are TGCGCCAGCAGCCAAGAAGGGTCGGGAGCCTACGAGCAGTACTTC. Amino acid sequence: CASSQEGSGAYEQYF.

This chain connects TRBV19 to TRBJ1-1; D not certain. The germline CDR1 and CDR2 sequences are LNHDA and SQIVND (reference sequence). With 5 bases removed from V and 4 bases from J, the gap between germline ends came to 14 bases. The CDR3 length is 14 residues. The CDR3 region has the DNA TGTGCCAGTAGTGCCCCAGGTCTGGGCACTGAAGCTTTCTTT. Encoded protein: CASSAPGLGTEAFF.